This T cell receptor (beta chain) was profiled in a study of blood T cell repertoires in COVID-19. Assay used: immunoSEQ multiplex PCR; TCRdb lists only in-frame clones, some missing. The sample lists 200,000 to 300,000 clones; around 90% were seen once. The sequence came from a man in his sixties who had recovered from COVID-19. The sequenced material came from peripheral blood.

CDR3 nucleotide sequence: TGTGCCAGCAGCTTAGGAGGTCCGAACACTGAAGCTTTCTTT. Protein product: CASSLGGPNTEAFF. The J gene is TRBJ1-1, the V gene TRBV11-3; no definite D call. CDR3 size: 14 residues. CDR1 and CDR2 from the germline V gene are SGHNT and YENEEA. Trimming shortened V by 1 base and J by 1 base, and 7 bases separated the two germline ends.